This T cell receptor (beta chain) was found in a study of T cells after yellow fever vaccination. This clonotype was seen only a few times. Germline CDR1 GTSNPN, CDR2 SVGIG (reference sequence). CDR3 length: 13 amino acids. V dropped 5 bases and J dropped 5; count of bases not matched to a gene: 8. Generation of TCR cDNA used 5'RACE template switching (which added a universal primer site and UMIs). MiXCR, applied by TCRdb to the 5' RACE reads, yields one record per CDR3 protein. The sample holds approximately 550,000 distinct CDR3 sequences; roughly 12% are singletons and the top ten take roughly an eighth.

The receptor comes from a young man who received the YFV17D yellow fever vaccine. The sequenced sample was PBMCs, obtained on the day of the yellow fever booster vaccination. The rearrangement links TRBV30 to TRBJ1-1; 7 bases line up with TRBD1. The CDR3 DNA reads TGTGCCTGGTCCACAGGGGATGGTACTGAAGCTTTCTTT. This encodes CAWSTGDGTEAFF.